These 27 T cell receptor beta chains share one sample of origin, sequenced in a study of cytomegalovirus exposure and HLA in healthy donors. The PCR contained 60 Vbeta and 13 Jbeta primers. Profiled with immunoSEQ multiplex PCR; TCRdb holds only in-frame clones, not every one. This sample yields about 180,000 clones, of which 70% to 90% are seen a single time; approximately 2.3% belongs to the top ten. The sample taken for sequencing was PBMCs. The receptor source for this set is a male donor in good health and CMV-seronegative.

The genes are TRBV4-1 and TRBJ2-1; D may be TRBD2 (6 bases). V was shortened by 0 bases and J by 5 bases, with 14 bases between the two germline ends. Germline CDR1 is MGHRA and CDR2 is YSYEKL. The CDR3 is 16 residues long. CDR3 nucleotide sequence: TGCGCCAGCAGCCAAGATTTAGCGGCGGGAAACAATGAGCAGTTCTTC. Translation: CASSQDLAAGNNEQFF.

In nucleotides, the CDR3 is TGTGCCAGCAGGGCAGGGGCGTATTACAATGAGCAGTTCTTC. It specifies CASRAGAYYNEQFF. The chain joins TRBV6-1 to TRBJ2-1; weak D call: TRBD1 (6 bases). CDR3 length: 14 amino acids. Germline values: CDR1 MNHNS, CDR2 SASEGT. The germline V and J ends were trimmed by 6 bases and 4 bases, with 13 bases remaining between them.

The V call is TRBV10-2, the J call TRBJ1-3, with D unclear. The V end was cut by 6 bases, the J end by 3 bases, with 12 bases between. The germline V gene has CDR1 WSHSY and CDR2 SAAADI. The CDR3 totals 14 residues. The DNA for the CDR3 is TGCGCCAGCAGGGACCTAGGGAGTGGAAACACCATATATTTT. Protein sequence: CASRDLGSGNTIYF.

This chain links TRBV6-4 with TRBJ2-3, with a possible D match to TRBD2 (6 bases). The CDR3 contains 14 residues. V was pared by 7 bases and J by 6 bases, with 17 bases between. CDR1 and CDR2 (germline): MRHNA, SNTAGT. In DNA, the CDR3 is TGTGCCAGCATTCGTCCGGGAGAATGGGATACGCAGTATTTT. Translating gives CASIRPGEWDTQYF.

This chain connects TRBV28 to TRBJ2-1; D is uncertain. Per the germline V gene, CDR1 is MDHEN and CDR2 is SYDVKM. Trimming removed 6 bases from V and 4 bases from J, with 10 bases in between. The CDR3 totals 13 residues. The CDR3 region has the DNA TGTGCCAGCAGCTCTAGAGCTTACAATGAGCAGTTCTTC. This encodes CASSSRAYNEQFF.

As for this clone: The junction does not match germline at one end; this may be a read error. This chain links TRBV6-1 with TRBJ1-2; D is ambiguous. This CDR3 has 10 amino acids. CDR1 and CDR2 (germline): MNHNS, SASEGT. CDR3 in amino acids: CASSEDTVSF. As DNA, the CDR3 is TGTGCCAGCAGTGAAGACACAGTGAGCTTC.

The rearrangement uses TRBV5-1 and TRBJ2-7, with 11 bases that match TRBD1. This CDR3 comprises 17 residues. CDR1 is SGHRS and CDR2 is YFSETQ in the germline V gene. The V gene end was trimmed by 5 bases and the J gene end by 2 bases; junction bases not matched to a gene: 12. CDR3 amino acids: CASSAAWGQGGTYEQYF. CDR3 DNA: TGCGCCAGCAGTGCGGCTTGGGGACAGGGGGGGACCTACGAGCAGTACTTC.

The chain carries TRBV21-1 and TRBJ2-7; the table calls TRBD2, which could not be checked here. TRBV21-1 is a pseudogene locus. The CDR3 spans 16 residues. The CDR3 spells CASSTRAQGGSYEQYF. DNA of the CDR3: TGTGCCAGCAGCACCCGCGCGCAGGGAGGCTCCTACGAGCAGTACTTC.

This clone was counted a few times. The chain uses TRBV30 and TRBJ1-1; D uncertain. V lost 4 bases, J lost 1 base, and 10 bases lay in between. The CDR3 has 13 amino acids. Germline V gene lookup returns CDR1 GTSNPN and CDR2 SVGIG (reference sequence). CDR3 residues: CAWMRVANTEAFF. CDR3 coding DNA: TGTGCCTGGATGCGGGTAGCGAACACTGAAGCTTTCTTT.

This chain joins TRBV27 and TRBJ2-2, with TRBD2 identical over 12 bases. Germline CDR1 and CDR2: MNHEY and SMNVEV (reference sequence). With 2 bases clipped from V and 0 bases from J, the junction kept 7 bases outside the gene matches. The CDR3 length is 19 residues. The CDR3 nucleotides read TGTGCCAGCAGTTTAAGGACTAGCGGGGCCTTCGCGAACACCGGGGAGCTGTTTTTT. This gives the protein CASSLRTSGAFANTGELFF.

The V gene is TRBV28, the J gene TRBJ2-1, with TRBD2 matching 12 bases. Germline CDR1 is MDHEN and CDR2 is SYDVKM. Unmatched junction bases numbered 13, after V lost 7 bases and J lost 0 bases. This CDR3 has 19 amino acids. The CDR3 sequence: CASTLRRTSGMSSYNEQFF. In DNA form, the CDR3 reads TGTGCCAGCACTCTTAGGCGGACTAGCGGGATGAGCTCCTACAATGAGCAGTTCTTC.

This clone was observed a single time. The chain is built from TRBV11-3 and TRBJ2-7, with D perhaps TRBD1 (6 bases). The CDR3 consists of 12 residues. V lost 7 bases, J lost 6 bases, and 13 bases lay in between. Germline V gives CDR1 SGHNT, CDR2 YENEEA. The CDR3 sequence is CASTIQGSEQYF. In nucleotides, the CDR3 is TGTGCCAGCACCATACAGGGATCCGAGCAGTACTTC.

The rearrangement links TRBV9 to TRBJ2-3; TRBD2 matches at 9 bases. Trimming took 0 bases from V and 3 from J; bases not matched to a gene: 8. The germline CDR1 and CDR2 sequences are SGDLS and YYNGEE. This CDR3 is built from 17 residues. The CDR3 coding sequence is TGTGCCAGCAGCGTAGCTACGGGCGGGGGGGGGACAGATACGCAGTATTTT. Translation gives CASSVATGGGGTDTQYF.

The CDR3 here is CASTGGCEQYF. The DNA of the CDR3 is TGTGCCAGCACAGGGGGGTGCGAGCAGTACTTC. The genes are TRBV28 and TRBJ2-7; tentatively, D is TRBD1 (7 bases). Germline CDR1 is MDHEN and CDR2 is SYDVKM. The CDR3 has 11 amino acids. Trimming cost V 7 bases and J 6 bases, with 10 bases left between them.

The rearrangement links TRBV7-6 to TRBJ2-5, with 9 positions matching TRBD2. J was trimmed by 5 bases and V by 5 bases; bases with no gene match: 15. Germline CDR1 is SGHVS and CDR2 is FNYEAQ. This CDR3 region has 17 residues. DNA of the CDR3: TGTGCCAGCAGCCCCCCCGGTGTAGCGGGAGTTGATGAGACCCAGTACTTC. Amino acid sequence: CASSPPGVAGVDETQYF.

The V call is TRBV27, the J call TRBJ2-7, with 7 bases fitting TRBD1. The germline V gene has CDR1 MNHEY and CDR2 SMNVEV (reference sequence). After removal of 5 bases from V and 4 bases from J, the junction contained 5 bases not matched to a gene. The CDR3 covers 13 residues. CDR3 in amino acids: CASSPGQAYEQYF. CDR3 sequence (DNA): TGTGCCAGCAGTCCCGGACAGGCTTACGAGCAGTACTTC.

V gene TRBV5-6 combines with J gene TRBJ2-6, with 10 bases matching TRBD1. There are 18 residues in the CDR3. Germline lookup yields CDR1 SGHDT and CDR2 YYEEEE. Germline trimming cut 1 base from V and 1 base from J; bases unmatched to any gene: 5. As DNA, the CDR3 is TGTGCCAGCAGCTTGTTAGGGACAGGGGATTCTGGGGCCAACGTCCTGACTTTC. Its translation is CASSLLGTGDSGANVLTF.

For the CDR3, the DNA is TGTGCCAGCCAGGTAACAGGGACCCTCACCGGGGAGCTGTTTTTT. It codes for CASQVTGTLTGELFF. This chain connects TRBV19 to TRBJ2-2, with D possibly matching TRBD1 (6 bases). The V gene's germline CDR1 is LNHDA and CDR2 SQIVND (reference sequence). CDR3 length: 15 amino acids. Between the trimmed V and J ends, which lost 9 bases and 4 bases, there was a span of 18 bases. The full variable domain, its missing parts supplied by reference TRBV19 and TRBJ2-2, is DGGITQSPKYLFRKEGQNVTLSCEQNLNHDAMYWYRQDPGQGLRLIYYSQIVNDFQKGDIAEGYSVSREKKESFPLTVTSAQKNPTAFYLCASQVTGTLTGELFFGEGSRLTVL.

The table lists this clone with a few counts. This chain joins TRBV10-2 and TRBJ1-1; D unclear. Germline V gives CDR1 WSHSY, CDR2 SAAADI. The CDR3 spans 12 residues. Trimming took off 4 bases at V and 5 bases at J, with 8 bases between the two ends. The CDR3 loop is CASSALTTEAFF. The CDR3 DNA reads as TGCGCCAGCAGTGCTCTAACGACTGAAGCTTTCTTT.

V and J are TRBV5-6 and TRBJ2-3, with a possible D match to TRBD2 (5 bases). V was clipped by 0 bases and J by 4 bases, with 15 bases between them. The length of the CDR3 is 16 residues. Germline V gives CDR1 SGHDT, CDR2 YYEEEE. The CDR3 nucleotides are TGTGCCAGCAGCTTGGGCCGGACTTGGGCGGCAGATACGCAGTATTTT. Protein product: CASSLGRTWAADTQYF.

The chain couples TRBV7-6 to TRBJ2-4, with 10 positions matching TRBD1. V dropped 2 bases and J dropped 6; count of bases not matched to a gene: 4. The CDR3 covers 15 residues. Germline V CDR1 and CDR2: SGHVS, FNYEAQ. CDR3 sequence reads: CASSLRQGASNIQYF. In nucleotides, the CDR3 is TGTGCCAGCAGCTTAAGACAGGGGGCATCAAACATTCAGTACTTC.

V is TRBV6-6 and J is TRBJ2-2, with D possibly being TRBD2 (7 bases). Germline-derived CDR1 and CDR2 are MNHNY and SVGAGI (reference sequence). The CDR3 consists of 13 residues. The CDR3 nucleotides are TGTGCTACGGGGGGCCTGAACACCGGGGAGCTGTTTTTT. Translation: CATGGLNTGELFF.

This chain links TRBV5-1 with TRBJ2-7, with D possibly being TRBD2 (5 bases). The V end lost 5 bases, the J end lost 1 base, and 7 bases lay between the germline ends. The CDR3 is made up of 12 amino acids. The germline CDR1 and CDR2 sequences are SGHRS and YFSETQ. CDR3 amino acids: CASRWESYEQYF. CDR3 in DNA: TGCGCCAGCAGATGGGAGTCCTACGAGCAGTACTTC.

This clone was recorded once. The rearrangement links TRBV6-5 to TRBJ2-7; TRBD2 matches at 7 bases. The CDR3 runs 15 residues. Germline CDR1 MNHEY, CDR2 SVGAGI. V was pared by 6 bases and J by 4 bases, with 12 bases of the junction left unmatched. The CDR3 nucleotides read TGTGCCAGCAGGGACCCAGCGGGATCGATTTACGAGCAGTACTTC. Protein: CASRDPAGSIYEQYF.

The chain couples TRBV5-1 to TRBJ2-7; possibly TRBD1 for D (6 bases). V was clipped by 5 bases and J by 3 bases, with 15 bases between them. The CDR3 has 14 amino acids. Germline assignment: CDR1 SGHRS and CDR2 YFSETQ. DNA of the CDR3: TGCGCCAGCAGTCCAACCCCGGACAGCTACGAGCAGTACTTC. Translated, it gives CASSPTPDSYEQYF. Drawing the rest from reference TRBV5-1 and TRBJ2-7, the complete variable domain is KAGVTQTPRYLIKTRGQQVTLSCSPISGHRSVSWYQQTPGQGLQFLFEYFSETQRNKGNFPGRFSGRQFSNSRSEMNVSTLELGDSALYLCASSPTPDSYEQYFGPGTRLTVT.

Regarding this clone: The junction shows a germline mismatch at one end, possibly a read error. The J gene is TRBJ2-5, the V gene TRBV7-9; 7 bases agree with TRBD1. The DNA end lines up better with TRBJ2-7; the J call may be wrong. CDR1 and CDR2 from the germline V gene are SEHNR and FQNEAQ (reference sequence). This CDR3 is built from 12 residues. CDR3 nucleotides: TGTTCCAGCGGTTCGGACAGGAACGAGCAGTACTTC. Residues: CSSGSDRNEQYF.

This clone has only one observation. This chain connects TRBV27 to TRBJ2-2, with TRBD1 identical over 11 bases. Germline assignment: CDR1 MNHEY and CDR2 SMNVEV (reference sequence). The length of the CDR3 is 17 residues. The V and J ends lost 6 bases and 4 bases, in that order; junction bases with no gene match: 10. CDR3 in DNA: TGTGCCAGCAGACTTTTTACCGGGACAGGGGGCACCGGGGAGCTGTTTTTT. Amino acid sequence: CASRLFTGTGGTGELFF.